Below are 16 T cell receptor beta chains sequenced from a single sample in a study of T cell clonality in common variable immunodeficiency. Measured with immunoSEQ multiplex PCR; TCRdb has only the in-frame clones, and not every one. This record lists about 52,000 clones, none seen once only, and the top ten clones contain about 2%. Sequencing was done on a sample of peripheral blood mononuclear cells. Source of these receptors: a person aged 18 to 75 in good health.

For this clone: The read terminates 3 residues before the CDR3 end, so the remaining end is supplied by the germline J gene. The chain combines TRBV19 with TRBJ1-2, with 7 bases that match TRBD1. Per germline, CDR1 LNHDA and CDR2 SQIVND (reference sequence). CDR3 size: 15 residues. CDR3 in amino acids: CASSIIQGHSYDYTF. The DNA read from the CDR3 is TGTGCCAGTAGTATAATACAGGGGCATTCCTACGAC.

This clone occurred many times. Sequencing ends 3 residues short of the CDR3 end; the germline J gene provides the rest. The chain joins TRBV6-2 or TRBV6-3 to TRBJ1-1; 10 nucleotides match TRBD1. Germline CDR1 is MNHEY and CDR2 is SVGEGT. J lost 7 bases, V lost 0 bases, and 8 bases had no gene match. There are 16 residues in the CDR3. The CDR3 region is CASSYSRLGQGLEAFF. The CDR3 DNA, read in part, is TGTGCCAGCAGTTACTCGCGATTGGGACAGGGGCTTGAA.

With respect to this clone: From the germline J gene comes the end of the CDR3, since the read stops 3 residues before it. This chain joins TRBV2 and TRBJ2-7; no clear D. The length of the CDR3 is 11 residues. Germline V CDR1 and CDR2: SNHLY, FYNNEI. V was shortened by 5 bases and J by 3 bases, with 5 bases between the two germline ends. The sequenced CDR3 bases are TGTGCCAGCAGTTCCAACTACGAG. Translation: CASSSNYE. In full, the CDR3 reads CASSSNYEQYF.

This clone was detected a few times. The read finishes 3 residues shy of the CDR3 end, and the germline J gene is used to complete it. This rearrangement joins TRBV19 to TRBJ2-7; 9 positions agree with TRBD1. CDR1 is LNHDA and CDR2 is SQIVND in the germline V gene (reference sequence). The CDR3 covers 15 residues. V trimming: 5 bases; J trimming: 5 bases; junction bases outside the gene matches: 10. CDR3 DNA, as far as it was read: TGTGCCAGTAGTGAAACAGGGACAGGGTCCAACGAG. Amino acid sequence: CASSETGTGSNE. The whole CDR3 region reads CASSETGTGSNEQYF.

This clone was detected many times. The CDR3 extends 3 residues past the end of the read, so its final part is completed from the germline J gene. The chain links TRBV20-1 to TRBJ2-7, with D possibly matching TRBD2 (5 bases). This CDR3 is 15 amino acids long. CDR1 and CDR2 from the germline V gene are DFQATT and SNEGSKA (reference sequence). Deletions cut 4 bases from V and 1 base from J, with 17 bases between. The CDR3 reads CSATIMRVVSYEQYF. CDR3 DNA, as far as it was read: TGCAGTGCTACAATTATGCGGGTGGTGTCCTACGAG.

There are many counts of this clone. The read gets to within 3 residues of the CDR3 end, and the germline J gene fills in the rest. V and J are TRBV20-1 and TRBJ1-6, with D unclear. The germline CDR1 and CDR2 sequences are DFQATT and SNEGSKA (reference sequence). V gave up 0 bases and J gave up 1 base, with 7 bases separating them. The length of the CDR3 is 15 residues. The CDR3: CSARERGSYNSPLHF. CDR3 DNA, as far as it was read: TGCAGTGCTAGAGAGCGGGGTTCCTATAATTCACCC.

As regards this clone: The read comes to an end 3 residues before the CDR3 does, leaving the germline J gene to fill in the end. V gene TRBV20-1 combines with J gene TRBJ2-7, with 14 nucleotides matching TRBD2. Germline V gene data show CDR1 as DFQATT and CDR2 as SNEGSKA (reference sequence). With 4 bases clipped from V and 6 bases from J, the junction kept 5 bases outside the gene matches. This CDR3 has 14 residues. This CDR3 reads CSATGTSGSSEQYF. The covered CDR3 bases are TGCAGTGCTACCGGGACTAGCGGGAGTAGCGAG.

This clone was observed many times. The read terminates 3 residues ahead of where the CDR3 ends, so the germline J gene completes it. The chain is built from TRBV6-4 and TRBJ2-1; maybe TRBD1 (5 bases). V was pared by 0 bases and J by 4 bases, with 7 bases between. The CDR3 runs 14 residues. CDR1 and CDR2 (germline): MRHNA, SNTAGT. The CDR3 DNA, read in part, is TGTGCCAGCAGTGACTCGGGGCAGTACAATGAG. This gives the protein CASSDSGQYNE. The entire CDR3 is CASSDSGQYNEQFF.

To note about this clone: The read halts 3 residues ahead of the CDR3 end, with the missing end drawn from the germline J gene. The rearrangement uses TRBV23-1 and TRBJ1-3; D is ambiguous. TRBV23-1 is treated as an ORF (open reading frame) with a function not yet certain. This CDR3 is built from 15 residues. V dropped 10 bases and J dropped 4 bases, with 20 bases sitting between them. The sequenced part of the CDR3 DNA is TGCGCCAATCCATCTACGGGGTCTGCAGGAAACACC. It specifies CANPSTGSAGNT. The full CDR3 sequence reads CANPSTGSAGNTIYF.

There are a few counts of this clone. The CDR3 goes on 3 residues after the read ends, and that part is filled in from the germline J gene. The genes are TRBV7-9 and TRBJ1-1; D not certain. Germline loops: CDR1 SEHNR, CDR2 FQNEAQ (reference sequence). This CDR3 region has 12 residues. V lost 3 bases to trimming and J lost 7 bases, with 9 bases between them. CDR3 in amino acids: CASSFGEVEAFF. CDR3 bases read: TGTGCCAGCAGCTTTGGTGAGGTTGAA.

This clone was observed many times. Read sequence stops 3 residues before the CDR3 end, and the germline J gene provides the missing end. The chain carries TRBV30 and TRBJ1-5; D gene uncertain. Per germline, CDR1 GTSNPN and CDR2 SVGIG (reference sequence). Trimming stripped 2 bases from V and 5 bases from J, with 10 bases between. The CDR3 length is 13 residues. The sequenced part of the CDR3 DNA is TGTGCCTGGAGTCTCGGCGGATATCAGCCC. Its protein is CAWSLGGYQP. The full CDR3 is CAWSLGGYQPQHF.

This clone was recorded at least ten times. The missing CDR3 end, 3 residues past where the read stops, is filled in from the germline J gene. The V gene is TRBV20-1, the J gene TRBJ2-2, with 8 bases fitting TRBD1. V lost 3 bases, J lost 6 bases, and 15 bases stayed unmatched. This CDR3 spans 17 amino acids. Germline assignment: CDR1 DFQATT and CDR2 SNEGSKA (reference sequence). The CDR3 DNA, read in part, is TGCAGTGCTAGCAGACTTGGACAGGGATCCCGAGCCGGGGAG. Residues: CSASRLGQGSRAGE. The full CDR3 reads CSASRLGQGSRAGELFF.

This clone was seen ten or more times. The read is 3 residues too short to cover the CDR3 end, so that end is filled in from the germline J gene. The gene calls are TRBV18 and TRBJ2-5; D perhaps matches TRBD2 (6 bases). Germline values: CDR1 KGHSH, CDR2 LQKENI. This CDR3 is 14 amino acids long. Incomplete CDR3 DNA: TGTGCCAGCTCGGCGGGGAGTGCTCGTGGAACC. Its translation is CASSAGSARGT. The CDR3 in its entirety is CASSAGSARGTQYF.

Ten or more counts support this clone. The DNA ends 3 residues before the CDR3 does, and the rest of the CDR3 is filled in from the germline J gene. V gene TRBV11-3 combines with J gene TRBJ2-2; 9 bases are a match to TRBD2. This CDR3 comprises 15 residues. The V and J ends lost 1 base and 3 bases, in that order; junction bases with no gene match: 0. Germline lookup yields CDR1 SGHNT and CDR2 YENEEA. The CDR3 bases that were read are TGTGCCAGCAGCTTAGGACTAGCGGACACCGGGGAG. This sequence encodes CASSLGLADTGE. The whole CDR3 sequence is CASSLGLADTGELFF.

This clone was counted ten times or more. Read coverage stops 3 residues before the CDR3 terminus; the germline J gene supplies the remainder. The rearrangement joins TRBV20-1 to TRBJ1-1, with TRBD1 matching over 11 bases. Losses at the gene ends were 1 base for V and 3 bases for J; bases not matched to a gene: 1. CDR1 is DFQATT, CDR2 SNEGSKA, per germline (reference sequence). The CDR3 loop spans 14 amino acids. The covered CDR3 bases are TGCAGTGCTAGAGGGGGACAGGGGGACACTGAA. It specifies CSARGGQGDTE. In full, the CDR3 reads CSARGGQGDTEAFF.

Points on this clone: The read comes to an end 3 residues before the CDR3 does, leaving the germline J gene to fill in the end. The chain recombines TRBV18 with TRBJ1-2, with D tentatively TRBD1 (6 bases). The germline gives CDR1 KGHSH, CDR2 LQKENI. Trimming shortened V by 3 bases and J by 2 bases, and 10 bases separated the two germline ends. This CDR3 has 14 residues. CDR3 DNA, as far as it was read: TGTGCCAGCTCACCTACCCAGGGGAACTATGGC. This encodes CASSPTQGNYG. The full-length CDR3 reads as CASSPTQGNYGYTF.